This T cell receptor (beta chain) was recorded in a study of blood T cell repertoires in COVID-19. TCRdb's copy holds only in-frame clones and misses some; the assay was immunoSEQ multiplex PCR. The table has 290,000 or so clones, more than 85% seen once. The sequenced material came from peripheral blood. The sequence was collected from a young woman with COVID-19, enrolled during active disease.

The CDR3 spells CATSDPRRAGGLGDEQFF. The DNA of the CDR3 is TGTGCCACCAGTGATCCTCGTCGAGCGGGAGGGCTAGGCGATGAGCAGTTCTTC. The V call is TRBV24-1, the J call TRBJ2-1; 10 bases agree with TRBD2. This CDR3 comprises 18 residues. Germline CDR1 and CDR2: KGHDR and SFDVKD. J was trimmed by 8 bases and V by 3 bases; bases with no gene match: 15.